What follows are 32 T cell receptor beta chains derived from one specimen sequenced in a study of blood T cells in healthy people across ages (dated by TCRdb to between 2014 and 2017). Libraries were constructed by 5' RACE. Instrument used: Illumina HiSeq 2500. The second PCR ran for roughly 7 to 11 cycles and used a J-beta primer mix along with a sample-barcoded 5' primer. The public reads were reanalyzed by TCRdb: fastp trimming at Q25, MiXCR alignment, in-frame beta chains only. Under each unique CDR3 protein, matching rows form one entry showing the most common genes and DNA. The sample yields 750,000 to 950,000 distinct CDR3 sequences; about a quarter were counted once. The top ten constitute 3% of the sample. Separately, the same data were catalogued under a study of T cells of mothers and their children.

The sample comprised blood. These TCRs come from a boy younger than 18 in good health.

The gene calls are TRBV27 and TRBJ2-7; a possible D gene is TRBD1 (5 bases). V gave up 5 bases and J gave up 3 bases, with 20 bases separating them. This CDR3 spans 16 amino acids. Germline values: CDR1 MNHEY, CDR2 SMNVEV (reference sequence). This chain's CDR3 is CASSPGGQGVIYEQYF. The CDR3, as DNA: TGTGCCAGCAGTCCCGGTGGCCAAGGGGTTATCTACGAGCAGTACTTC.

This clonotype occurred once. V and J are TRBV7-9 and TRBJ1-4; maybe TRBD1 (5 bases). The CDR3 is 12 amino acids. With 7 bases removed from V and 7 bases from J, the gap between germline ends came to 10 bases. Germline V gene lookup returns CDR1 SEHNR and CDR2 FQNEAQ (reference sequence). The CDR3 nucleotides read TGTGCCAGCATGGGGCGGGCTGAAAAACTGTTTTTT. It specifies CASMGRAEKLFF.

This clonotype was seen only a few times. This chain uses TRBV7-9 with TRBJ2-3; the match to TRBD2 covers 7 bases. The trim removed 3 bases at V and 2 bases at J, leaving 5 bases unmatched. CDR1 is SEHNR, CDR2 FQNEAQ, per germline (reference sequence). This CDR3 region has 15 residues. Here the CDR3 DNA reads TGTGCCAGCAGCTTTGACGGGACTACCACAGATACGCAGTATTTT. Protein product: CASSFDGTTTDTQYF.

In its sample, this clonotype was seen a few times. This chain joins TRBV6-5 and TRBJ2-7, with D uncertain. Germline-derived CDR1 and CDR2 are MNHEY and SVGAGI. Deletions cut 6 bases from V and 6 bases from J, with 12 bases between. The CDR3 has 12 amino acids. CDR3 residues: CASSPQGTEQYF. Written as DNA, the CDR3 is TGTGCCAGCAGCCCCCAAGGTACCGAGCAGTACTTC.

V usage is TRBV4-2 and J usage is TRBJ1-2; TRBD1 is a possible D gene (6 bases). From germline, CDR1 is LGHNA and CDR2 YNFKEQ. This CDR3 has 14 amino acids. V lost 3 bases, J lost 6 bases, and 14 bases lay in between. This chain's CDR3 is CASSHVGASDGYTF. The CDR3 DNA sequence: TGTGCCAGCAGCCACGTGGGGGCGTCTGATGGCTACACCTTC.

This chain joins TRBV20-1 and TRBJ2-5; 7 positions agree with TRBD2. The V segment lost 0 bases and the J segment 4 bases; nucleotides outside the gene matches: 8. The CDR3 is 15 residues long. Germline CDR1 and CDR2: DFQATT and SNEGSKA (reference sequence). Here the CDR3 reads CSAREGAGRGETQYF. CDR3 bases: TGCAGTGCTAGAGAGGGAGCGGGGAGAGGAGAGACCCAGTACTTC.

This chain uses TRBV5-1 with TRBJ2-5, with D tentatively TRBD2 (6 bases). Gene TRBJ2-7 matches the end of the DNA better, so the J call may be wrong. The V gene's germline CDR1 is SGHRS and CDR2 YFSETQ. This CDR3 spans 16 amino acids. The CDR3 reads CASSLVIGTSLYEQYF. The CDR3 nucleotides are TGCGCCAGCAGCTTGGTAATTGGGACTTCTTTATACGAGCAGTACTTC.

V gene TRBV7-8 combines with J gene TRBJ2-1; 9 positions match TRBD2. Germline loops: CDR1 SGHVS, CDR2 FQNEAQ. The CDR3 is 14 amino acids. V lost 8 bases and J lost 5; bases outside the gene matches: 7. The DNA for the CDR3 is TGTGCCAGCTTGCGGGGGGGACACAACAATGAGCAGTTCTTC. Translation: CASLRGGHNNEQFF.

The chain carries TRBV5-1 and TRBJ2-3, with 7 bases aligning to TRBD2. The V gene end was trimmed by 0 bases and the J gene end by 6 bases; junction bases not matched to a gene: 7. Germline loops: CDR1 SGHRS, CDR2 YFSETQ. CDR3 size: 15 residues. CDR3 in amino acids: CASSLARGDLDTQYF. CDR3 sequence (DNA): TGCGCCAGCAGCTTGGCCCGGGGGGACCTGGATACGCAGTATTTT.

The chain employs TRBV7-9 and TRBJ1-2; 7 positions agree with TRBD1. V trimming: 3 bases; J trimming: 1 base; junction bases outside the gene matches: 5. CDR1 is SEHNR, CDR2 FQNEAQ, per germline (reference sequence). This CDR3 has 15 amino acids. In DNA, the CDR3 is TGTGCCAGCAGCTTCCCGGGACAGCTTAACTATGGCTACACCTTC. Its protein product is CASSFPGQLNYGYTF.

This clonotype was counted a few times. The rearrangement joins TRBV30 to TRBJ1-4; D not resolved. This CDR3 is built from 14 residues. Germline lookup yields CDR1 GTSNPN and CDR2 SVGIG (reference sequence). The V gene lost 4 bases and the J gene lost 8 bases, with 17 bases spanning the gap. CDR3 loop: CAWKRPRSNEKLFF. In nucleotides, the CDR3 is TGTGCCTGGAAACGCCCGCGGAGCAACGAAAAACTGTTTTTT.

This clonotype was observed a handful of times. The rearrangement joins TRBV6-2 or TRBV6-3 to TRBJ2-7, with 7 bases lining up with TRBD2. With 8 bases clipped from V and 0 bases from J, the junction kept 4 bases outside the gene matches. This CDR3 has 13 amino acids. From germline, CDR1 is MNHEY and CDR2 SVGEGT. The CDR3 nucleotides are TGTGCCAGCCTCCGGGACTACTCCTACGAGCAGTACTTC. The encoded protein is CASLRDYSYEQYF.

This clonotype was seen more than once but under ten times. The chain has TRBV5-1 and TRBJ1-1; tentatively, D is TRBD1 (6 bases). The CDR3 loop spans 16 amino acids. With 2 bases removed from V and 0 bases from J, the gap between germline ends came to 14 bases. Germline lookup yields CDR1 SGHRS and CDR2 YFSETQ. In nucleotides, the CDR3 is TGCGCCAGCAGCTTTGTGGAGGGACAAATGAACACTGAAGCTTTCTTT. Protein sequence: CASSFVEGQMNTEAFF.

The V and J genes are TRBV7-2 and TRBJ2-1, with TRBD2 matching over 11 bases. CDR1 and CDR2 from the germline V gene are SGHTA and FQGNSA. The CDR3 extends over 15 amino acids. V lost 6 bases, J lost 7 bases, and 8 bases stayed unmatched. The CDR3 sequence is CASRPGLAGSNEQFF. CDR3 sequence (DNA): TGTGCCAGCAGGCCCGGACTAGCGGGTTCTAATGAGCAGTTCTTC. The full variable domain, with the rest looked up from reference TRBV7-2 and TRBJ2-1, is GAGVSQSPSNKVTEKGKDVELRCDPISGHTALYWYRQSLGQGLEFLIYFQGNSAPDKSGLPSDRFSAERTGGSVSTLTIQRTQQEDSAVYLCASRPGLAGSNEQFFGPGTRLTVL.

The rearrangement joins TRBV12-3 or TRBV12-4 to TRBJ1-3, with a possible D match to TRBD1 (5 bases). There are 12 residues in the CDR3. Trimming took 8 bases from V and 8 from J, leaving 13 bases between them. The CDR3 loop is CASAFGGDTIYF. The DNA of the CDR3 is TGTGCCAGCGCCTTCGGAGGGGACACCATATATTTT.

J is TRBJ2-3 and V is TRBV7-3, with 7 positions matching TRBD2. Germline V CDR1 and CDR2: SGHTA, FQGTGA. This CDR3 is built from 13 residues. V lost 1 base, J lost 8 bases, and 3 bases stayed unmatched. The CDR3 bases are TGTGCCAGCAGCTTAAGCCAGCGGGGTACGCAGTATTTT. Translating it yields CASSLSQRGTQYF.

The rearrangement joins TRBV10-3 to TRBJ1-1; D is perhaps TRBD1 (6 bases). There are 12 residues in the CDR3. V lost 8 bases to trimming and J lost 1 base, with 8 bases between them. Germline V CDR1 and CDR2: ENHRY, SYGVKD. Here the CDR3 reads CAIGGANTEAFF. The DNA for the CDR3 is TGTGCCATCGGGGGGGCGAACACTGAAGCTTTCTTT.

This rearrangement joins TRBV29-1 to TRBJ2-7; 11 nucleotides agree with TRBD1. Trimming cost V 5 bases and J 4 bases; bases outside gene matches: 7. Germline V gene sequence: CDR1 SQVTM, CDR2 ANQGSEA. The length of the CDR3 is 14 residues. The DNA of the CDR3 is TGCAGCGTTCGGTTGGACAGGGGGCAATACGAGCAGTACTTC. Amino acid sequence: CSVRLDRGQYEQYF.

The rearrangement joins TRBV20-1 to TRBJ2-5; tentatively, D is TRBD1 or TRBD2 (5 bases each). V dropped 2 bases and J dropped 5 bases, with 15 bases sitting between them. The CDR3 totals 14 residues. CDR1 is DFQATT and CDR2 is SNEGSKA in the germline V gene (reference sequence). The DNA of the CDR3 is TGCAGTGCTAGACATGGGGGTGGCGAGGAGACCCAGTACTTC. It specifies CSARHGGGEETQYF.

This clonotype has only a few counts. The chain links TRBV20-1 to TRBJ1-2, with D unresolved. V was trimmed by 6 bases and J by 3 bases, leaving 11 bases between them. CDR1 and CDR2 from the germline V gene are DFQATT and SNEGSKA (reference sequence). The CDR3 loop spans 12 amino acids. CDR3 loop: CSALSRYYGYTF. In DNA form, the CDR3 reads TGCAGTGCCCTCAGCCGATACTATGGCTACACCTTC.

This chain uses TRBV6-1 with TRBJ2-3, with 8 positions matching TRBD2. The CDR3 covers 15 residues. CDR1 and CDR2 from the germline V gene are MNHNS and SASEGT. The J segment lost 3 bases and the V segment lost 5 bases, leaving 7 bases of the junction unmatched. The CDR3 loop reads CASSREERGTDTQYF. CDR3 sequence (DNA): TGTGCCAGCAGTAGGGAAGAGCGGGGGACAGATACGCAGTATTTT.

This clonotype was seen a few times. The chain carries TRBV29-1 and TRBJ1-4; D gene uncertain. The CDR3 spans 14 residues. Germline CDR1 and CDR2: SQVTM and ANQGSEA. The V end lost 5 bases, the J end lost 5 bases, and 15 bases lay between the germline ends. DNA for the CDR3: TGCAGCGTTACCGGGCCAGGCAGAAATGAAAAACTGTTTTTT. The encoded protein is CSVTGPGRNEKLFF.

In its sample, this clonotype was seen a few times. This chain uses TRBV5-1 with TRBJ1-4, with a tentative D call TRBD1 (6 bases). The germline V gene has CDR1 SGHRS and CDR2 YFSETQ. CDR3 length: 17 amino acids. V was shortened by 0 bases and J by 5 bases, with 17 bases between the two germline ends. Written as DNA, the CDR3 is TGCGCCAGCAGCTTGGAGAAAATGTCCAGGGGAAATGAAAAACTGTTTTTT. Translation: CASSLEKMSRGNEKLFF. Filled out from reference TRBV5-1 and TRBJ1-4, the complete variable domain reads KAGVTQTPRYLIKTRGQQVTLSCSPISGHRSVSWYQQTPGQGLQFLFEYFSETQRNKGNFPGRFSGRQFSNSRSEMNVSTLELGDSALYLCASSLEKMSRGNEKLFFGSGTQLSVL.

In this sample, this clonotype turned up a few times. This rearrangement joins TRBV29-1 to TRBJ2-5, with D possibly TRBD2 on 6 matching bases. CDR1 is SQVTM, CDR2 ANQGSEA, per germline. This CDR3 region has 13 residues. With 4 bases removed from V and 5 bases from J, the gap between germline ends came to 14 bases. The CDR3 DNA sequence: TGCAGCGTTGGAGGAGGAGGGCCGGAGACCCAGTACTTC. Translation gives CSVGGGGPETQYF.

This clonotype was seen a handful of times. V usage is TRBV20-1 and J usage is TRBJ1-2, with TRBD1 matching over 10 bases. Germline V CDR1 and CDR2: DFQATT, SNEGSKA (reference sequence). CDR3 length equals 13 residues. Unmatched junction bases numbered 3, after V lost 4 bases and J lost 4 bases. The CDR3 DNA sequence: TGCAGTGCTATGGACAGGGGGACCTATGGCTACACCTTC. Its translation: CSAMDRGTYGYTF.

This clonotype was recorded a few times. V usage is TRBV12-3 or TRBV12-4 and J usage is TRBJ2-2; D is uncertain. The CDR3 sequence is 15 residues long. Trimming cost V 5 bases and J 0 bases, with 10 bases left between them. CDR3 in amino acids: CASSGSYPNTGELFF. DNA of the CDR3: TGTGCCAGCAGTGGTTCTTACCCGAACACCGGGGAGCTGTTTTTT.

This clonotype showed up just a few times. This chain links TRBV15 with TRBJ1-4; no clear D gene. CDR3 length: 13 amino acids. Germline CDR1 is LNHNV and CDR2 is YYDKDF (reference sequence). Trimming removed 0 bases from V and 5 bases from J, with 4 bases in between. This chain's CDR3 is CATSREPNEKLFF. CDR3 in DNA: TGTGCCACCAGCAGAGAACCGAATGAAAAACTGTTTTTT.

This clonotype occurred a few times. This chain links TRBV5-1 with TRBJ1-2; no clear D. The CDR3 loop spans 15 amino acids. Germline V gene data show CDR1 as SGHRS and CDR2 as YFSETQ. V lost 4 bases and J 3 bases, leaving 16 bases between the germline ends. The CDR3 nucleotides are TGCGCCAGCAGCCTCAACGGGGTTTTGGACTATGGCTACACCTTC. Translation gives CASSLNGVLDYGYTF. Complete variable domain (other parts from reference TRBV5-1 and TRBJ1-2): KAGVTQTPRYLIKTRGQQVTLSCSPISGHRSVSWYQQTPGQGLQFLFEYFSETQRNKGNFPGRFSGRQFSNSRSEMNVSTLELGDSALYLCASSLNGVLDYGYTFGSGTRLTVV.

This clonotype turned up a few times. V and J are TRBV7-8 and TRBJ1-2; TRBD1 is a possible D gene (5 bases). The V gene's germline CDR1 is SGHVS and CDR2 FQNEAQ. Trimming removed 1 base at V and 5 bases at J, with 14 bases between. This CDR3 is 15 amino acids long. This CDR3 reads CASSLDGSDSYGYTF. CDR3 in DNA: TGTGCCAGCAGCTTAGACGGCAGTGACAGTTATGGCTACACCTTC.

This clonotype was counted only a few times. This chain uses TRBV7-9 with TRBJ2-5, with D perhaps matching TRBD1 (5 bases). Trimming removed 3 bases at V and 2 bases at J, with 13 bases between. Germline CDR1 and CDR2: SEHNR and FQNEAQ (reference sequence). This CDR3 is built from 15 residues. The CDR3 DNA is TGTGCCAGCAGCTTTATTCAGGGTGGGCAAGAGACCCAGTACTTC. Translation: CASSFIQGGQETQYF.

This clonotype was picked up a small number of times. The chain has TRBV7-2 and TRBJ1-4, with D possibly TRBD1 on 6 matching bases. The CDR3 sequence is 15 residues long. The V gene's germline CDR1 is SGHTA and CDR2 FQGNSA. V gave up 5 bases and J gave up 6 bases, with 16 bases separating them. Written as DNA, the CDR3 is TGTGCCAGCAGCCCGGGGGCCAGGCTAGATGAAAAACTGTTTTTT. Translating gives CASSPGARLDEKLFF.

In this sample, this clonotype turned up a few times. The chain uses TRBV20-1 and TRBJ2-5, with D maybe TRBD2 (6 bases). V lost 5 bases to trimming and J lost 9 bases, with 13 bases between them. The CDR3 length is 11 residues. The germline V gene encodes CDR1 DFQATT and CDR2 SNEGSKA (reference sequence). CDR3 sequence (DNA): TGCAGTGCTCCCCTAGCGTTGTCCCAGTACTTC. Amino acid sequence: CSAPLALSQYF.